This is a list of T cell receptor beta chains from one sample in a study of blood T cell repertoires in COVID-19. TCRdb's table, derived via immunoSEQ multiplex PCR, lists solely in-frame clones and lacks some. The data show around 32,000 clones, approximately 83% seen once. The sequenced material came from peripheral blood. These receptors were collected from a woman of 80 years or more with active or convalescent COVID-19. Both conserved end residues are part of each CDR3. Each record gives: J gene, clone size, D gene, V gene, CDR3 DNA, CDR3 protein. D genes are given only for firm matches. Size tells how often a clone was seen (once, few, many) or the class of an expanded clone, and some rows leave it out.

TRBJ2-5 | once | - | TRBV18 | TGTGCCAGCTCACCGGAGCTTCAAGAGACCCAGTACTTC | CASSPELQETQYF
TRBJ2-5 | - | TRBD1 | TRBV11-2 | TGTGCCAGCAGCTCGGGACAGAGAAACCAAGAGACCCAGTACTTC | CASSSGQRNQETQYF
TRBJ1-4 | once | - | TRBV19 | TGTGCCAGTAGTATTTCTGGAGCAACTAATGAAAAACTGTTTTTT | CASSISGATNEKLFF
TRBJ1-5 | - | TRBD1 | TRBV6-5 | TGTGCCAGCAGCGGGACAGAAAATCAGCCCCAGCATTTT | CASSGTENQPQHF
TRBJ2-3 | - | TRBD2 | TRBV18 | TGTGCCAGCTCACCAGTAGCGGGAGCAGATACGCAGTATTTT | CASSPVAGADTQYF
TRBJ2-1 | - | TRBD2 | TRBV13 | TGTGCCAGCAGCTCCACCTTCCGGGAGGGTGTCGACAATGAGCAGTTCTTC | CASSSTFREGVDNEQFF
TRBJ1-5 | - | - | TRBV2 | TGTGCCAGCAGCCTACAGGGTAGCAATCAGCCCCAGCATTTT | CASSLQGSNQPQHF
TRBJ1-4 | - | - | TRBV29-1 | TGCAGCGTTCCGGGGAATAATGAAAAACTGTTTTTT | CSVPGNNEKLFF
TRBJ2-7 | - | - | TRBV6-2/TRBV6-3 | TGTGCCAGCAGTTACGTTCGAGGGCGCCCCTTAACCTACGAGCAGTACTTC | CASSYVRGRPLTYEQYF
TRBJ2-5 | - | TRBD1 | TRBV7-8 | TGTGCCAGCAGCCCGACAGGGGGAACTGGAGAGACCCAGTACTTC | CASSPTGGTGETQYF
TRBJ2-7 | - | - | TRBV20-1 | TGCAGTGCTAGACTGGAGAACGAGCAGTACTTC | CSARLENEQYF
TRBJ1-2 | - | - | TRBV2 | TGTGCCAGTAGAACGTCGGGGGGAGGCTACACCTTC | CASRTSGGGYTF
TRBJ2-3 | - | TRBD2 | TRBV5-8 | TGTGCCAGCAGCTTTGGTAGCGGGGAGGGCACAGATACGCAGTATTTT | CASSFGSGEGTDTQYF
TRBJ2-1 | few | TRBD1 | TRBV28 | TGTGCCAGCAGTCGCCCACCCCGGGACAGCCAGTTCTTC | CASSRPPRDSQFF
TRBJ1-5 | - | - | TRBV19 | TGTGCCAGTAGTCCTCGTCGGACAGCTAGCAATCAGCCCCAGCATTTT | CASSPRRTASNQPQHF
TRBJ2-5 | - | TRBD2 | TRBV2 | TGTGCCAGCAGTGATAGCGGGGGGCAAGAGACCCAGTACTTC | CASSDSGGQETQYF
TRBJ2-5 | - | TRBD1 | TRBV5-1 | TGCGCCAGCAGCTTGGCTGGACAGGGAAGCGAGACCCAGTACTTC | CASSLAGQGSETQYF
TRBJ2-2 | - | - | TRBV7-8 | TGTGCCAGCAGCTTATTGAGTACCGGGGAGCTGTTTTTT | CASSLLSTGELFF
TRBJ2-4 | - | - | TRBV5-1 | TGCGCCAGCAGCTTGGACCCGGTTAGGGGAGCCAAAAACATTCAGTACTTC | CASSLDPVRGAKNIQYF
TRBJ1-4 | - | TRBD1 | TRBV7-9 | TGTGCCAGCAGCTCTCGACAGGGGGCAACTGAAAAACTGTTTTTT | CASSSRQGATEKLFF